Listed below are T cell receptor beta chains from one sample, sequenced in a study of T cell responses to AZD1222 COVID-19 vaccine. Libraries were prepared by immunoSEQ multiplex PCR; TCRdb keeps only in-frame clonotypes and omits some of them. This repertoire shows 150,000 or so clones, around nine tenths found once; its top ten account for roughly 6.5%. Sequenced material: peripheral blood, taken on day 0 of AZD1222 vaccination. The origin of the receptors is an adult in good health. CDR3s include the opening cysteine and the closing phenylalanine or tryptophan. A D gene is named only where the DNA matches it firmly. Clone size is not always given. Where it is, it says once, few, many or a class for expanded clones.

clone_size d_call cdr3_length j_call v_call cdr3_aa cdr3_nt
. TRBD1 14 TRBJ2-7 TRBV11-2 CASSFGTGIYEQYF TGTGCCAGCAGCTTTGGGACAGGGATCTACGAGCAGTACTTC
. . 16 TRBJ1-1 TRBV5-1 CASSLIRPGLNTEAFF TGCGCCAGCAGCCTCATTCGACCGGGGCTGAACACTGAAGCTTTCTTT
once . 15 TRBJ1-5 TRBV6-2/TRBV6-3 CAIGPGQSGNQPQHF TGTGCCATCGGCCCGGGACAAAGCGGTAATCAGCCCCAGCATTTT
. . 13 TRBJ1-2 TRBV24-1 CATSDSGGNGYTF TGTGCCACCAGTGATTCGGGGGGTAATGGCTACACCTTC
. . 14 TRBJ2-1 TRBV18 CASSPFERAGRQFF TGTGCCAGCTCACCCTTTGAGAGGGCCGGTAGGCAGTTCTTC
. TRBD1 14 TRBJ1-3 TRBV4-1 CASSLRTGGNTIYF TGCGCCAGCAGCCTCCGGACAGGTGGAAACACCATATATTTT
. TRBD1 14 TRBJ2-2 TRBV4-1 CASSPRQGSGELFF TGCGCCAGCAGCCCGAGACAGGGATCAGGGGAGCTGTTTTTT
once . 15 TRBJ2-7 TRBV10-3 CAIRTSLGSNYEQYF TGTGCCATCAGGACAAGTTTGGGCAGCAACTACGAGCAGTACTTC
. . 13 TRBJ1-2 TRBV7-2 CASSLIGWDGYTF TGTGCCAGCAGCTTAATAGGGTGGGATGGCTACACCTTC
once . 12 TRBJ2-3 TRBV2 CASTGYGDTQYF TGTGCCAGTACAGGGTACGGAGATACGCAGTATTTT
few TRBD1 15 TRBJ1-2 TRBV6-2/TRBV6-3 CASRYPGQGNYGYTF TGTGCCAGCAGGTACCCAGGACAGGGTAACTATGGCTACACCTTC
. . 13 TRBJ1-1 TRBV11-2 CASSLGQNTEAFF TGTGCCAGCAGCTTAGGACAGAACACTGAAGCTTTCTTT
. TRBD1 14 TRBJ1-5 TRBV6-5 CASSSDRGNQPQHF TGTGCCAGCAGTTCCGACAGGGGCAATCAGCCCCAGCATTTT
. . 16 TRBJ2-6 TRBV5-1 CASSYRDSSGANVLTF TGCGCCAGCAGTTATAGGGATTCCTCTGGGGCCAACGTCCTGACTTTC
. . 13 TRBJ1-1 TRBV12-3/TRBV12-4 CASSLGEATEAFF TGTGCCAGCAGTTTAGGGGAGGCCACTGAAGCTTTCTTT
once . 11 TRBJ1-2 TRBV2 CASRYLVSYTF TGTGCCAGCAGATATCTAGTCAGCTACACCTTC
. . 13 TRBJ1-1 TRBV7-2 CASSSYQRTEAFF TGTGCCAGCAGCTCCTACCAGAGGACTGAAGCTTTCTTT
. . 13 TRBJ2-6 TRBV29-1 CSVAQGWANVLTF TGCAGCGTTGCACAGGGTTGGGCCAACGTCCTGACTTTC
. . 10 TRBJ1-2 TRBV10-3 CAAGAINYTF TGTGCCGCGGGAGCGATCAACTACACCTTC
. TRBD1 15 TRBJ2-3 TRBV2 CASKRDRGYTDTQYF TGTGCCAGCAAACGGGACAGGGGTTACACAGATACGCAGTATTTT
. TRBD1 14 TRBJ1-2 TRBV3-1/TRBV3-2 CASSHGTVNYGYTF TGTGCCAGCAGCCACGGGACAGTTAACTATGGCTACACCTTC
. TRBD1 15 TRBJ1-5 TRBV7-2 CASSLQGGNNQPQHF TGTGCCAGCAGCTTACAAGGGGGCAACAATCAGCCCCAGCATTTT
few . 14 TRBJ2-7 TRBV7-8 CASSLGTINYEQYF TGTGCCAGCAGCCTTGGGACAATTAACTACGAGCAGTACTTC
. . 13 TRBJ2-7 TRBV6-6 CASRETTAFSQYF TGTGCCAGCAGGGAGACTACAGCTTTCTCGCAGTACTTC
. . 12 TRBJ2-2 TRBV4-1 CASSQDAGELFF TGCGCCAGCAGCCAAGATGCCGGGGAGCTGTTTTTT
. . 15 TRBJ1-5 TRBV6-5 CASTDGVGVYQPQHF TGTGCCAGCACCGACGGGGTAGGGGTCTATCAGCCCCAGCATTTT
. . 11 TRBJ2-7 TRBV6-5 CASERNYEQYF TGTGCCTCCGAGAGGAACTACGAGCAGTACTTC
few . 13 TRBJ1-2 TRBV7-9 CASSLAEDYGYTF TGTGCCAGCAGCTTAGCCGAGGACTATGGCTACACCTTC
. . 13 TRBJ1-6 TRBV18 CASSPDRNSPLHF TGTGCCAGCTCACCGGACAGAAATTCACCCCTCCACTTT
. . 14 TRBJ1-5 TRBV6-6 CASSSPSSNQPQHF TGTGCCAGCAGCTCCCCATCTAGCAATCAGCCCCAGCATTTT
few TRBD1 16 TRBJ2-7 TRBV6-5 CASSSYRGRSSYEQYF TGTGCCAGCAGTTCTTACAGGGGCCGCAGCTCCTACGAGCAGTACTTC
few . 13 TRBJ1-2 TRBV28 CASSLGEISGYTF TGTGCCAGCAGTTTGGGGGAGATCTCGGGCTACACCTTC
few . 13 TRBJ2-3 TRBV4-2 CASSQDQEDTQYF TGTGCCAGCAGCCAAGATCAGGAAGATACGCAGTATTTT
. . 13 TRBJ1-2 TRBV5-5 CASNPVVGRGDTF TGTGCCAGCAACCCGGTAGTTGGTCGAGGAGACACCTTC
. TRBD1 13 TRBJ2-7 TRBV6-1 CASSEARDRDWYF TGTGCCAGCAGTGAAGCGCGGGACAGGGATTGGTACTTC
. . 11 TRBJ1-2 TRBV6-2/TRBV6-3 CASSYLGGYTF TGTGCCAGCAGTTACCTGGGTGGCTACACCTTC
. . 13 TRBJ1-1 TRBV5-1 CASSFQVNTEAFF TGCGCCAGCAGCTTTCAGGTGAACACTGAAGCTTTCTTT
. . 14 TRBJ1-6 TRBV6-1 CASSEHKGSSPLHF TGTGCCAGCAGTGAGCATAAAGGGAGTTCACCCCTCCACTTT
. . 14 TRBJ1-5 TRBV19 CASSIEAVWQPQHF TGTGCCAGTAGTATAGAAGCGGTCTGGCAGCCCCAGCATTTT
. . 15 TRBJ2-6 TRBV10-3 CAISPTASGANVLTF TGTGCCATCAGCCCGACGGCCTCTGGGGCCAACGTCCTGACTTTC
. . 14 TRBJ2-5 TRBV7-9 CASSGEGHGAYQYF TGTGCCAGCAGCGGGGAGGGACACGGTGCGTACCAGTACTTC
once . 15 TRBJ2-7 TRBV11-2 CASSLARGPTYEQYF TGTGCCAGCAGCTTAGCTAGGGGCCCAACCTACGAGCAGTACTTC
. . 18 TRBJ1-5 TRBV4-3 CASSQDPDNRQAGQPQHF TGCGCCAGCAGCCAAGATCCGGACAATAGACAGGCTGGTCAGCCCCAGCATTTT
. TRBD1 16 TRBJ1-1 TRBV6-1 CASSERGTGRISEAFF TGTGCCAGCAGTGAAAGGGGGACAGGCCGAATTTCTGAAGCTTTCTTT
. . 15 TRBJ1-2 TRBV6-1 CASSERPGGVSGYTF TGTGCCAGCAGTGAAAGGCCGGGGGGCGTATCTGGCTACACCTTC
. . 15 TRBJ1-3 TRBV7-6 CASSLTQGFGNTIYF TGTGCCAGCAGCTTAACACAGGGTTTTGGAAACACCATATATTTT
. . 15 TRBJ1-2 TRBV6-5 CASSYRGAPNYGYTF TGTGCCAGCAGTTATCGGGGGGCTCCTAACTATGGCTACACCTTC
. TRBD1 14 TRBJ1-1 TRBV7-9 CASSLTPTGGEAFF TGTGCCAGCAGCTTAACCCCGACAGGGGGCGAGGCTTTCTTT
. . 14 TRBJ1-3 TRBV6-2/TRBV6-3 CASSYQGSGNTIYF TGTGCCAGCAGTTACCAGGGGTCTGGAAACACCATATATTTT
once . 17 TRBJ2-7 TRBV4-2 CASSQAGSNRGTYEQYF TGTGCCAGCAGCCAAGCCGGTTCCAACCGTGGGACCTACGAGCAGTACTTC
once . 16 TRBJ1-2 TRBV5-6 CASSFGGWGANYGYTF TGTGCCAGCAGCTTTGGAGGGTGGGGGGCCAACTATGGCTACACCTTC
. TRBD1 14 TRBJ1-5 TRBV27 CASSRTGGGQPQHF TGTGCCAGCAGCCGGACAGGGGGCGGTCAGCCCCAGCATTTT
. TRBD1 15 TRBJ1-2 TRBV27 CATTGLGQGTWGYTF TGTGCCACCACGGGATTAGGACAGGGGACATGGGGCTACACCTTC
. . 16 TRBJ1-2 TRBV5-4 CASSPGDDSHLSGYTF TGTGCCAGCAGCCCCGGCGACGACAGTCATCTTAGTGGCTACACCTTC
once . 11 TRBJ2-1 TRBV3-1/TRBV3-2 CASSLRDEQFF TGTGCCAGCAGCTTACGGGATGAGCAGTTCTTC
few . 13 TRBJ1-3 TRBV11-2 CASSPSGPNTIYF TGTGCCAGCAGCCCGTCGGGCCCAAACACCATATATTTT
. . 15 TRBJ1-1 TRBV4-1 CASSQTTGAGTEAFF TGCGCCAGCAGCCAGACCACGGGGGCAGGTACTGAAGCTTTCTTT
. . 15 TRBJ2-3 TRBV5-1 CASSFSGARTDTQYF TGCGCCAGCAGCTTTTCAGGGGCCCGCACAGATACGCAGTATTTT